This T cell receptor beta chain is drawn from a study of identical twins (dated by TCRdb to between 2015 and 2016). Context from the whole study: The study deep-sequenced TCR alpha and beta repertoires from monozygotic twins, unrelated adults of various ages and cord blood to test whether fetal clonotypes persist. Replicate twin experiments were performed at different times using different library preparation protocols to rule out contamination. Results the study describes overall, beyond this receptor: Compared with coincidental sharing between unrelated individuals, out-of-frame TCR alpha sequences shared between twins showed an excess of sequences with low generation probability. Excess twin sharing in beta out-of-frame sequences was weaker because fewer shared sequences lowered the signal-to-noise ratio. Out-of-frame TCR alpha sharing in monozygotic twins was systematically underestimated by recombination models, whereas sharing between unrelated individuals was in agreement with the recombination models. Zero-insertion analyses could be partly confounded by invariant T cells such as MAIT and iNKT, though diverse VJ usage argued against such confounding for most clonotypes. Fewer insertions were carried by abundant cord blood beta clonotypes; a weaker similar trend was observed in young adult naive repertoires, while no such trend was observed in memory repertoires. Because the same donors could not be followed over many years, the conclusions depended on cross-sectional statistical analysis.

Only healthy Caucasian donors were included. The library came from 5' RACE. TCRdb records Illumina HiSeq 2000 as the sequencer. Template switching added a universal primer binding site, and the final cDNA carried a unique molecular identifier that allowed TCR cDNA molecules to be counted accurately. Specific primers in the conserved constant-segment region were used to synthesize first-strand cDNA for the TCR alpha and beta chains. To control for contamination, each cDNA library was double barcoded with a SMART-Mk sample barcode plus Illumina barcodes. TruSeq adapter sequences along with Illumina sample barcodes were introduced in two successive PCR steps. Sequencing of the TCR alpha and beta cDNA libraries was done on the Illumina HiSeq platform using custom primers. From the authors' description of their analysis: MiGEC processed the raw reads to extract unique molecular identifiers, while MiXCR was used to determine the CDR3 positions. Recombination models were inferred per individual with the repgenHMM and IGoR tools using an EM algorithm. Shared clonotypes were analyzed with the tcR package in R, and sharing was normalized by the product of cloneset sizes. To study raw recombination free of thymic and clonal selection effects, out-of-frame nonproductive sequences were analyzed. TCRdb ran its own pipeline on the public reads, namely fastp trimming at Q25 and MiXCR clone calling, and kept in-frame beta chains. Every CDR3 protein is listed once, alongside the most common genes and DNA of its rows. V and J calls and clone size were set by TCRdb, not the authors. The sample data list approximately 1.8 million distinct CDR3 sequences, and roughly a third of these were observed just once. Of the sample, over 0.25% is held by the ten largest clones.

As for this clonotype: Its antigen has not been determined. No base quality values were provided; no much bigger clone lies one nucleotide off.

Looking up the germline V gene yields CDR1 SGHTA and CDR2 FQGNSA. The CDR3 sequence holds 16 residues, the cysteine and phenylalanine included. Just CDR3 DNA is preserved here, 48 bases in frame from base 1. V is reduced by 5 bases and J by 0 bases, leaving a spacing of 15 bases between them. The origin of this receptor is a newborn girl in good health. Source material: cord blood. The rearrangement joined TRBV7-2 to TRBJ2-3; the D gene assignment is perhaps TRBD1 or TRBD2, with each matching 6 bases. Read as DNA, the sequence is TGTGCCAGCAGCCCCCGAGGGGGAGGAAGCACAGATACGCAGTATTTT. It is translated as CASSPRGGGSTDTQYF.